Each of the 3 T cell receptor beta chains below was sequenced from the same sample in a study of a mutant IDH1 vaccine in newly diagnosed glioma. Data came from immunoSEQ multiplex PCR; TCRdb stores just in-frame clones and leaves some out. The sample lists about 60,000 clones, about 81% occurring once. Antigen specificity for these receptors is unknown. Time point of the sample: week 11, during vaccination. Vaccination used 300 ug of mutant IDH1 20-mer peptide per dose, with topical imiquimod. Specimen: PBMCs, collected from a glioma patient whose treatment included an IDH1 peptide vaccine. These TCRs come from a woman aged 50 to 65 with glioma.

The V call is TRBV6-5, the J call TRBJ1-2, with a weak D call TRBD1 (6 bases). V was trimmed by 6 bases and J by 4 bases, leaving 15 bases between them. Germline CDR1 and CDR2: MNHEY and SVGAGI. The CDR3 length is 14 residues. This CDR3 reads CASSTAGEGYGYTF. CDR3 DNA: TGTGCCAGCAGCACCGCAGGGGAAGGCTATGGCTACACCTTC.

The chain carries TRBV2 and TRBJ1-2; D is unresolved. Germline CDR1 and CDR2: SNHLY and FYNNEI. V was cut by 10 bases and J by 4 bases, with 19 bases left in between. The CDR3 loop spans 14 amino acids. This chain's CDR3 is CAKEPSSVIYGYTF. The CDR3, as DNA: TGTGCCAAAGAACCCTCCTCAGTGATCTATGGCTACACCTTC.

The V and J genes are TRBV19 and TRBJ2-1, with D tentatively TRBD1 or TRBD2 (5 bases each). V was pared by 4 bases and J by 5 bases, with 12 bases between. Germline loops: CDR1 LNHDA, CDR2 SQIVND (reference sequence). The CDR3 totals 14 residues. The CDR3 DNA reads TGTGCCAGTAGTACGGGACCAGTCCACAATGAGCAGTTCTTC. Encoded protein: CASSTGPVHNEQFF.